The 18 T cell receptor beta chains in this list originate from one sample, sequenced in a study of T cells in Graves' hyperthyroidism and ophthalmopathy. Amplification yielded TCR beta CDR3 regions, with RNA transcripts as the source. Using the HTBI primer set, a first-round RT-PCR was run on the TCR CDR3. One entry per CDR3 protein, called by TCRdb with MiXCR from the multiplex PCR reads. Among roughly 500,000 distinct CDR3 sequences listed, 20% to 25% were seen once. Material for sequencing was blood. The receptors were sampled from a woman aged 70-85 years with Graves' ophthalmopathy.

The chain carries TRBV3-1 and TRBJ2-1; 10 bases fit TRBD2. Germline CDR1 and CDR2: LGHDT and YNNKEL (reference sequence). V shed 0 bases and J 9 bases; nucleotides not matched to a gene: 11. This CDR3 comprises 17 residues. The DNA of the CDR3 is TGTGCCAGCAGCCAAGAGTTGTTAGCGGGGGGAGGCGCTGAGCAGTTCTTC. It is translated as CASSQELLAGGGAEQFF.

This clonotype was recorded a few times. CDR3 nucleotide sequence: TGCGCCAGCAGTGTAGCTGGAAACACCATATATTTT. Protein product: CASSVAGNTIYF. The chain is built from TRBV10-2 and TRBJ1-3; D is uncertain. The CDR3 is made up of 12 amino acids. V was shortened by 4 bases and J by 2 bases, with 3 bases between the two germline ends. Germline CDR1 WSHSY, CDR2 SAAADI.

This clonotype was detected ten times or more. This chain joins TRBV6-1 and TRBJ2-7; no clear D gene. Per germline, CDR1 MNHNS and CDR2 SASEGT. V shed 7 bases and J shed 1 base, with 20 bases lying between them. The length of the CDR3 is 16 residues. In nucleotides, the CDR3 is TGTGCCAGCACCCCTATGAGTGGCAGGATGTCCTACGAGCAGTACTTC. This encodes CASTPMSGRMSYEQYF.

The CDR3 loop reads CAWSVLGLGGRFTDTQYF. The CDR3 DNA reads as TGTGCCTGGAGTGTACTCGGGTTGGGCGGGAGGTTTACAGATACGCAGTATTTT. This chain connects TRBV30 to TRBJ2-3; 8 positions agree with TRBD2. From germline, CDR1 is GTSNPN and CDR2 SVGIG (reference sequence). The J segment lost 3 bases and the V segment lost 0 bases, leaving 14 bases of the junction unmatched. The CDR3 has 18 amino acids.

V usage is TRBV20-1 and J usage is TRBJ2-7; D uncertain. From germline, CDR1 is DFQATT and CDR2 SNEGSKA (reference sequence). The V gene lost 3 bases and the J gene lost 0 bases, with 12 bases spanning the gap. The CDR3 length is 14 residues. The CDR3 region has the DNA TGCAGTGCTAGTCGGCCAGAAGCCTCCTACGAGCAGTACTTC. Translated, it gives CSASRPEASYEQYF.

This chain links TRBV6-9 with TRBJ1-1, with 10 positions matching TRBD1. Trimming removed 2 bases from V and 0 bases from J; junction bases left unmatched: 6. The CDR3 extends over 17 amino acids. CDR1 and CDR2 (germline): MNHGY, SVAAGI. The CDR3 DNA is TGTGCCAGCAGTTATAGGGACAGGGGATCGATGAACACTGAAGCTTTCTTT. Residues: CASSYRDRGSMNTEAFF.

This chain connects TRBV7-9 to TRBJ2-1; 8 bases map to TRBD2. Germline loops: CDR1 SEHNR, CDR2 FQNEAQ (reference sequence). The CDR3 contains 15 residues. Losses at the gene ends were 8 bases for V and 9 bases for J; bases not matched to a gene: 15. The CDR3 DNA sequence: TGTGCCAGCGCTCTCGGTAGCGGGAACGAGCGTGAGCAGTTCTTC. It is translated as CASALGSGNEREQFF.

The table lists this clonotype with a few counts. V gene TRBV6-1 combines with J gene TRBJ1-2; 7 bases agree with TRBD1. There are 14 residues in the CDR3. The germline V gene has CDR1 MNHNS and CDR2 SASEGT. V was clipped by 6 bases and J by 2 bases; unmatched bases: 6. CDR3 coding DNA: TGTGCCAGCAGGGTGGACAGGTGGAACTATGGCTACACCTTC. It is translated as CASRVDRWNYGYTF.

This clonotype has more than one count but fewer than ten. The V call is TRBV28, the J call TRBJ2-7; D not resolved. This CDR3 comprises 17 residues. The germline V gene encodes CDR1 MDHEN and CDR2 SYDVKM. The V end lost 3 bases, the J end lost 0 bases, and 18 bases lay between the germline ends. The CDR3 reads CASSLSTPASNSYEQYF. The DNA for the CDR3 is TGTGCCAGCAGTTTGTCAACCCCCGCTTCCAACTCCTACGAGCAGTACTTC. Filled out from reference TRBV28 and TRBJ2-7, the complete variable domain reads DVKVTQSSRYLVKRTGEKVFLECVQDMDHENMFWYRQDPGLGLRLIYFSYDVKMKEKGDIPEGYSVSREKKERFSLILESASTNQTSMYLCASSLSTPASNSYEQYFGPGTRLTVT.

In its sample, this clonotype was seen many times. At one end, the junction sequence differs from germline, possibly due to a read error. The CDR3 DNA reads as TGCAGTTCTAGCCCCCCCGGGACAGCTTACAATGAGCAGTTCTTC. Its translation is CSSSPPGTAYNEQFF. The chain combines TRBV20-1 with TRBJ2-1; TRBD1 aligns across 7 bases. The germline CDR1 and CDR2 sequences are DFQATT and SNEGSKA (reference sequence). CDR3 length: 15 residues.

The chain combines TRBV20-1 with TRBJ2-7, with D possibly matching TRBD1 (6 bases). CDR3 length: 16 residues. V dropped 3 bases and J dropped 0 bases, with 18 bases sitting between them. Germline V gives CDR1 DFQATT, CDR2 SNEGSKA (reference sequence). The CDR3 region has the DNA TGCAGTGCTAGTTCCACCGACAGGTCCTTCTCCTACGAGCAGTACTTC. It is translated as CSASSTDRSFSYEQYF.

This clonotype came up a few times. V gene TRBV7-8 combines with J gene TRBJ2-7; D unclear. Germline loops: CDR1 SGHVS, CDR2 FQNEAQ. V lost 0 bases to trimming and J lost 4 bases, with 7 bases between them. The CDR3 spans 13 residues. This CDR3 reads CASSLAWDYEQYF. CDR3 nucleotide sequence: TGTGCCAGCAGCTTAGCGTGGGATTACGAGCAGTACTTC. The variable domain in full, with the rest retrieved from reference TRBV7-8 and TRBJ2-7, is GAGVSQSPRYKVAKRGQDVALRCDPISGHVSLFWYQQALGQGPEFLTYFQNEAQLDKSGLPSDRFFAERPEGSVSTLKIQRTQQEDSAVYLCASSLAWDYEQYFGPGTRLTVT.

This clonotype was detected only a few times. V usage is TRBV4-3 and J usage is TRBJ2-7; TRBD2 matches at 11 bases. Germline trimming cut 1 base from V and 2 bases from J; bases unmatched to any gene: 1. The germline gives CDR1 LGHNA, CDR2 YSLEER. The CDR3 spans 15 residues. The CDR3 DNA follows: TGCGCCAGCAGCCAAGTACTAGCGGGAGCCTACGAGCAGTACTTC. Encoded protein: CASSQVLAGAYEQYF.

Note on this clonotype: The junction departs from the called germline gene at one end, perhaps through a read error. CDR3 residues: CASSYTGLGSHNEQFF. The CDR3 region has the DNA TGTGCCAGCAGTTATACAGGGCTCGGCTCCCACAATGAGCAGTTCTTC. This sequence joins TRBV6-9 and TRBJ2-1; a possible D gene is TRBD1 (6 bases). In germline, CDR1 is MNHGY, CDR2 SVAAGI. The CDR3 runs 16 residues.

The chain carries TRBV5-1 and TRBJ1-1; D might be TRBD1 (6 bases). Trimming removed 4 bases from V and 3 bases from J, with 10 bases in between. The CDR3 has 13 residues. The V gene's germline CDR1 is SGHRS and CDR2 YFSETQ. The CDR3 region has the DNA TGCGCCAGCAGCCGCGAGGGGGACACTGAAGCTTTCTTT. Amino acid sequence: CASSREGDTEAFF.

This clonotype has a handful of counts. CDR3 sequence reads: CASSLGAIERMGIYF. The CDR3 bases are TGTGCCAGCAGTTTAGGTGCTATCGAGAGAATGGGCATATATTTT. The chain has TRBV12-3 or TRBV12-4 and TRBJ1-3; D is unresolved. CDR3 length: 15 residues. V gave up 1 base and J gave up 12 bases, with 19 bases separating them.

The chain uses TRBV5-1 and TRBJ2-7; 8 bases agree with TRBD2. With 4 bases clipped from V and 6 bases from J, the junction kept 15 bases outside the gene matches. The CDR3 covers 16 residues. Germline values: CDR1 SGHRS, CDR2 YFSETQ. DNA of the CDR3: TGCGCCAGCAGCCTTGGTCGGGAGGGCCCCCAGGGCGAGCAGTACTTC. Encoded protein: CASSLGREGPQGEQYF.

The chain links TRBV10-2 to TRBJ1-2; D call uncertain. Germline assignment: CDR1 WSHSY and CDR2 SAAADI. CDR3 length: 13 amino acids. V was shortened by 3 bases and J by 1 base, with 6 bases between the two germline ends. The CDR3 DNA sequence: TGCGCCAGCAGTGAATTGCTTAACTATGGCTACACCTTC. As protein: CASSELLNYGYTF.